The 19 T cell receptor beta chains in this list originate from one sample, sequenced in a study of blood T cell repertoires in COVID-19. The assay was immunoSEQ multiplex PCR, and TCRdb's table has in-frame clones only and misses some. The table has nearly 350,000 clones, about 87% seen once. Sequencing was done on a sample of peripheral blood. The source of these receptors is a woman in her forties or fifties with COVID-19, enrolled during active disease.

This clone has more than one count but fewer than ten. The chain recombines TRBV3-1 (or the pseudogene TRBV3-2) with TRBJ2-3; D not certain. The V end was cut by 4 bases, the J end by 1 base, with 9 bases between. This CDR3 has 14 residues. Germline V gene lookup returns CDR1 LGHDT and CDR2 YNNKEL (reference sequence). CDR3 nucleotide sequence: TGTGCCAGCAGCCGAACTACCCGCACAGATACGCAGTATTTT. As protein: CASSRTTRTDTQYF.

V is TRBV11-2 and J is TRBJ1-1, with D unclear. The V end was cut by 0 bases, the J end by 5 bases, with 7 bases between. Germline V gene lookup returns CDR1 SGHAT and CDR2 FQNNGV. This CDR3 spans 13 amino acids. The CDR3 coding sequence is TGTGCCAGCAGCTTAGATGTCGGGACTGAAGCTTTCTTT. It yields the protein CASSLDVGTEAFF.

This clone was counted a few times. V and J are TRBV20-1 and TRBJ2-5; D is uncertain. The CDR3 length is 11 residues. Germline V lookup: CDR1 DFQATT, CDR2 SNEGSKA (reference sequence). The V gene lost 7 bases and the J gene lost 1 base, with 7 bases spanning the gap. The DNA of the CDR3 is TGCAGTGTCTTATCCCAAGAGACCCAGTACTTC. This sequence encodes CSVLSQETQYF.

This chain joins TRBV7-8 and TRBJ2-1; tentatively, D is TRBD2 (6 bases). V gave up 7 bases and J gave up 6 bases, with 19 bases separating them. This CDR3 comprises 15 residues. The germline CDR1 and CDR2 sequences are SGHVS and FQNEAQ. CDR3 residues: CASNKLVTGVNEQFF. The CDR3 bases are TGTGCCAGCAACAAGCTTGTAACGGGAGTCAATGAGCAGTTCTTC.

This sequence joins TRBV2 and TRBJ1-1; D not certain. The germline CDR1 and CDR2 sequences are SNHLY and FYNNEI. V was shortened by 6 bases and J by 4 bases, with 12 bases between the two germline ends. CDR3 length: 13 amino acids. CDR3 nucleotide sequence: TGTGCCAGCAGAGTTAACGGGTTCACTGAAGCTTTCTTT. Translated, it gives CASRVNGFTEAFF.

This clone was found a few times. The CDR3 sequence is CASSDFKRTSGTYEQYF. CDR3 sequence (DNA): TGCGCCAGCAGTGACTTTAAGCGGACTAGCGGGACCTACGAGCAGTACTTC. This chain connects TRBV10-1 to TRBJ2-7; 12 bases are a match to TRBD2. V gave up 3 bases and J gave up 2 bases; unmatched junction bases: 8. CDR1 and CDR2 from the germline V gene are WNHNN and SYGVQD (reference sequence). The CDR3 spans 17 residues.

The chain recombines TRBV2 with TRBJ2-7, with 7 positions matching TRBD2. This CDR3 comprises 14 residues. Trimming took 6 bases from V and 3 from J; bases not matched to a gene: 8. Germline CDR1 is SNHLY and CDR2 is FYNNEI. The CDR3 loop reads CASRPGGSVYEQYF. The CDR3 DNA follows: TGTGCCAGCAGACCCGGGGGGAGCGTCTACGAGCAGTACTTC.

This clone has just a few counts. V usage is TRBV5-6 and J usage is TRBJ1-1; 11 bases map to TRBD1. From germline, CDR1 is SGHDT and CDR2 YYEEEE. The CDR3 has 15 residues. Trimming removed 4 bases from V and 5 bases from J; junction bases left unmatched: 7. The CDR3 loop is CASSIFGTGGTEAFF. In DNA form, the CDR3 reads TGTGCCAGCAGCATATTCGGGACAGGGGGAACTGAAGCTTTCTTT.

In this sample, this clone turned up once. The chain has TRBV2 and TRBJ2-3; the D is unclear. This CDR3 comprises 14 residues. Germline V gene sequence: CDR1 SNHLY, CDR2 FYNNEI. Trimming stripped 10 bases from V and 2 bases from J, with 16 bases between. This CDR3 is CATQRSRNTDTQYF. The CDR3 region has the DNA TGTGCCACCCAGCGTTCCAGAAACACAGATACGCAGTATTTT.

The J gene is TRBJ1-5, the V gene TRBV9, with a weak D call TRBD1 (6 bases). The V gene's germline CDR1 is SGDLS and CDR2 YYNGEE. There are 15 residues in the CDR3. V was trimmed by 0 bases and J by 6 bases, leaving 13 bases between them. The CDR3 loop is CASSVDVGAGQPQHF. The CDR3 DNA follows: TGTGCCAGCAGCGTAGATGTGGGGGCTGGTCAGCCCCAGCATTTT. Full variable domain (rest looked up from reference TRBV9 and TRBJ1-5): DSGVTQTPKHLITATGQRVTLRCSPRSGDLSVYWYQQSLDQGLQFLIQYYNGEERAKGNILERFSAQQFPDLHSELNLSSLELGDSALYFCASSVDVGAGQPQHFGDGTRLSIL.

The CDR3 DNA sequence: TGTGCCAGCAGCTTGGACAGGGGGCCGGGTGAAAAACTGTTTTTT. It codes for CASSLDRGPGEKLFF. The J gene is TRBJ1-4, the V gene TRBV5-6; TRBD1 matches at 9 bases. Trimming at V came to 0 bases and at J to 7 bases, leaving 4 bases not matched to a gene. Germline V gives CDR1 SGHDT, CDR2 YYEEEE. The CDR3 totals 15 residues.

This CDR3 is CASSLGSWARSTDTQYF. CDR3 DNA: TGTGCCAGCAGCTTAGGGTCCTGGGCGCGAAGCACAGATACGCAGTATTTT. This chain joins TRBV11-2 and TRBJ2-3; no definite D call. The CDR3 has 17 amino acids. Germline values: CDR1 SGHAT, CDR2 FQNNGV. V lost 1 base to trimming and J lost 0 bases, with 14 bases between them.

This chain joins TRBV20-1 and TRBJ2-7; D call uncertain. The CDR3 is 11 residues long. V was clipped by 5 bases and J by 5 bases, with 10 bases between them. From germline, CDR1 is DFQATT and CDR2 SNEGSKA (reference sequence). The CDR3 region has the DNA TGCAGTGCTCTGTTTGCGAACGAGCAGTACTTC. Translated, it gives CSALFANEQYF.

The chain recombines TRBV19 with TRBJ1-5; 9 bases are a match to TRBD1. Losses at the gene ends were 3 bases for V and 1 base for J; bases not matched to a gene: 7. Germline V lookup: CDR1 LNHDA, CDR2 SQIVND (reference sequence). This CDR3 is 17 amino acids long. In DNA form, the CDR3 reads TGTGCCAGTAGTATGCCACAGGGGGCGCTGAGCAATCAGCCCCAGCATTTT. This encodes CASSMPQGALSNQPQHF.

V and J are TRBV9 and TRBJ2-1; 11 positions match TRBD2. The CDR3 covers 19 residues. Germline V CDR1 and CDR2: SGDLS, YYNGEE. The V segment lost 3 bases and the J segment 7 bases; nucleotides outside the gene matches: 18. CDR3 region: CASSAVQYSGRAPSNEQFF. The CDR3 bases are TGTGCCAGCAGCGCAGTACAATATAGCGGGAGGGCCCCCTCTAATGAGCAGTTCTTC.

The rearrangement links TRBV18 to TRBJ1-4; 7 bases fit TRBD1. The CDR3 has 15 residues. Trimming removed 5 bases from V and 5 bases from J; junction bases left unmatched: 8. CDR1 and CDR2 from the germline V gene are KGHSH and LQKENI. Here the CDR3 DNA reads TGTGCCAGCTCAAAGGGGGACAGCTTAAATGAAAAACTGTTTTTT. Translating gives CASSKGDSLNEKLFF. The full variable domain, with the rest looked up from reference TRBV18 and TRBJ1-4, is NAGVMQNPRHLVRRRGQEARLRCSPMKGHSHVYWYRQLPEEGLKFMVYLQKENIIDESGMPKERFSAEFPKEGPSILRIQQVVRGDSAAYFCASSKGDSLNEKLFFGSGTQLSVL.

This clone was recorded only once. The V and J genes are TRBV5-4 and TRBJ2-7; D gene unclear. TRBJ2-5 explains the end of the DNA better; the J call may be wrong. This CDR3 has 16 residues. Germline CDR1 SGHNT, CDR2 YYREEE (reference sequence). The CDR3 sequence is CASSDSRQRVKETQYF. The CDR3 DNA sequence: TGTGCCAGCAGCGACTCGCGCCAGCGCGTAAAAGAGACCCAGTACTTC.

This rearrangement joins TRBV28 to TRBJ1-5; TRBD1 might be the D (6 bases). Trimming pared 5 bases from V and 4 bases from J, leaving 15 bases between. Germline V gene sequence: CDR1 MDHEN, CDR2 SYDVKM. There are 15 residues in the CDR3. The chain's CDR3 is CASSTGGQGNQPQHF. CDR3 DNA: TGTGCCAGCAGTACGGGAGGCCAGGGGAATCAGCCCCAGCATTTT. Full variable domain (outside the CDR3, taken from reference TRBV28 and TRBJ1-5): DVKVTQSSRYLVKRTGEKVFLECVQDMDHENMFWYRQDPGLGLRLIYFSYDVKMKEKGDIPEGYSVSREKKERFSLILESASTNQTSMYLCASSTGGQGNQPQHFGDGTRLSIL.

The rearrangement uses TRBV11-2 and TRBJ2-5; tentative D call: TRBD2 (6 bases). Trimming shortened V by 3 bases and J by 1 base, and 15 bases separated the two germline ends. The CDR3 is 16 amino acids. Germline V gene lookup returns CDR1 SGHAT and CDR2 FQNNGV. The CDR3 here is CASSFHAPGVQETQYF. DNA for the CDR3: TGTGCCAGCAGCTTCCACGCCCCGGGGGTCCAAGAGACCCAGTACTTC.